This record concerns one TCR beta chain sequence. The target antigen is unknown. The junction does not match germline at one end; this may be a read error. The library came from three nested PCR rounds adapted from ARM-PCR protocols. One entry per CDR3 protein, called by TCRdb with MiXCR from the multiplex PCR reads. Of roughly 120,000 distinct CDR3 sequences detected, more than 70% appear once; the ten largest clones hold 35% to 40%. These data come from a study of tumor and adjacent non-tumor tissue in lung cancer. For the study at large: There were fewer than 15 adenocarcinoma, a couple of squamous cell carcinoma and 1 small cell lung cancer cases. Whole-study results and caveats: In normal lung, the top 100 clones were significantly more dominant than in tumor. TCR diversity was significantly greater in tumor than normal lung tissue.

No cell sorting was done before RNA was extracted from the tissue. The CDR3 spans 15 residues. The germline V gene has CDR1 SQVTM and CDR2 ANQGSEA. The chain combines TRBV29-1 with TRBJ1-6; weak D call: TRBD1 (5 bases). Sequences were obtained from lung tumor tissue. The source is a woman aged 60-75 years with non-small cell lung cancer. CDR3 sequence reads: CSVEDSGLGGSPLRF. In nucleotides, the CDR3 is TGCAGCGTTGAAGACTCAGGTTTGGGGGGGTCACCCCTCCGTTTT.